This paragraph reports one TCR beta chain. Using a J-beta primer mix together with a sample-barcoded 5' primer, a second PCR was run for roughly 7 to 12 cycles. In TCRdb, the 5' RACE reads were re-called with MiXCR into one record per CDR3 protein. The sample has about a million distinct CDR3 sequences, roughly 47% seen once. Drawing of peripheral blood yielded roughly 9.3 milliliters from each donor. The entry originates in a study of blood T cells in healthy people across ages. Germline CDR1 is SGHVS and CDR2 is FNYEAQ. Trimming cost V 1 base and J 0 bases, with 13 bases left between them. This CDR3 spans 16 amino acids.

Material for sequencing was blood. The chain carries TRBV7-6 and TRBJ2-7; possible D gene TRBD1, 6 bases. The sequence was obtained from a woman in her fifties or sixties in good health. The CDR3 is CASSLVSGAPSYEQYF. The CDR3 DNA is TGTGCCAGCAGCTTAGTATCAGGGGCCCCCTCCTACGAGCAGTACTTC.